This TCR beta chain was captured in a study of OX40 agonist ivuxolimab in advanced cancers. Repertoires were generated with immunoSEQ multiplex PCR, while TCRdb's copy carries only in-frame clones and drops some. The data hold roughly 67,000 clones, with more than 75% observed a single time. Germline values: CDR1 SQVTM, CDR2 ANQGSEA. There are 14 residues in the CDR3. The receptor was derived from an adult with an advanced solid tumor such as melanoma, head and neck, liver or kidney cancer. The specimen was CD4+ or CD8+ T cells sorted from blood, collected in a trial of the OX40 agonist ivuxolimab. V and J are TRBV29-1 and TRBJ2-2, with TRBD2 as a possible D gene (5 bases). CDR3 protein: CTLPGKDGTGELFF. The CDR3 nucleotides read TGCACCCTTCCCGGGAAGGATGGGACCGGGGAGCTGTTTTTT.